Sequencing of this T cell receptor (beta chain) was carried out in a study of shared clonotypes between healthy human individuals. Study-wide context: Each donor contributed plates that comprised three CD4 naive, three CD4 memory, two CD8 naive and one CD8 memory. Findings and limits, study-wide: Naive subsets generally had larger estimated richness than memory subsets.

The CDR3 is 15 residues long. With 2 bases clipped from V and 6 bases from J, the junction kept 5 bases outside the gene matches. The germline CDR1 and CDR2 sequences are MNHEY and SVGAGI. Only in-frame clones appear in the TCRdb table, and some are missing; sequencing was by immunoSEQ multiplex PCR. Of 600,000 to 800,000 clones in the sample, roughly 72% were seen once. In regard to this clone: Antigen unknown.

The V gene is TRBV6-5, the J gene TRBJ2-1; 9 positions match TRBD2. The TCR was taken from a woman under 40 in good health. Input material: memory CD4+ T cells sorted from blood. Subset denoted: CD45RA-negative fraction. The CDR3 bases are TGTGCCAGCAGTTACGTAGCGGGAGAAGCCAATGAGCAGTTCTTC. Translating gives CASSYVAGEANEQFF.